This T cell receptor (beta chain) was retrieved from a study of CD8 T cells in ankylosing spondylitis. Study results and limitations: Enrichment of disease-linked clones was reportedly significant in matched ankylosing spondylitis synovial fluid. Earlier literature documents some of the motif variants in reactive arthritis synovial fluid and blood. Within ankylosing spondylitis blood, a TCR beta motif made up of eight or nine highly homologous variants appeared to be characteristic. Those disease-linked clones were CD8+; they were also relatively rare in peripheral blood.

This CDR3 comprises 19 residues. The germline gives CDR1 LNHNV, CDR2 YYDKDF (reference sequence). The ends were cut back, 0 bases at V and 0 bases at J, with 17 bases in the middle. In the case of this clonotype: The antigen is unknown.

Molecular-barcoded quantitative 5'-RACE produced these TCR beta libraries. In TCRdb, the 5' RACE reads were re-called with MiXCR into one record per CDR3 protein. The repertoire includes about 390,000 distinct CDR3 sequences, about a fifth of them detected once, and about 15% sits in the top ten. This sequence originates from a male donor with ankylosing spondylitis. The sequencing sample was made of blood, either unsorted or a sorted T cell fraction (not recorded which). This chain uses TRBV15 with TRBJ2-2; D unresolved. In nucleotides, the CDR3 is TGTGCCACCAGCAGAGATCTTTCCTTCCTACTCGCGAACACCGGGGAGCTGTTTTTT. This encodes CATSRDLSFLLANTGELFF.